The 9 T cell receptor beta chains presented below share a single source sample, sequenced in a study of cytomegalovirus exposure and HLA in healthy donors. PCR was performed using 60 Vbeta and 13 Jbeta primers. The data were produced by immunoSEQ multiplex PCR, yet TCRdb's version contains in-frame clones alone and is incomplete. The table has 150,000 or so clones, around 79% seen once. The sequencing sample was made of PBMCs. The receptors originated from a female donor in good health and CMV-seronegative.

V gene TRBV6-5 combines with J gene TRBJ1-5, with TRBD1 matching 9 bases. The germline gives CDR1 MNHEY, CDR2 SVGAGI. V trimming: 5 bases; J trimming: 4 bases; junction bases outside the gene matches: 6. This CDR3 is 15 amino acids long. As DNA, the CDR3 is TGTGCCAGCAGTCCCACAGGGGGCGAAAATCAGCCCCAGCATTTT. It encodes CASSPTGGENQPQHF.

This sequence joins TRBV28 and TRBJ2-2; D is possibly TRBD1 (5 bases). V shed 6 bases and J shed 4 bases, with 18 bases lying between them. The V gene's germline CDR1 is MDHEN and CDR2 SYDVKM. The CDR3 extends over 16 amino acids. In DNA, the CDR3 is TGTGCCAGCAGGCTATTAGGGGCAGCCGTCACCGGGGAGCTGTTTTTT. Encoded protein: CASRLLGAAVTGELFF. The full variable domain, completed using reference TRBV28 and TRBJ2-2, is DVKVTQSSRYLVKRTGEKVFLECVQDMDHENMFWYRQDPGLGLRLIYFSYDVKMKEKGDIPEGYSVSREKKERFSLILESASTNQTSMYLCASRLLGAAVTGELFFGEGSRLTVL.

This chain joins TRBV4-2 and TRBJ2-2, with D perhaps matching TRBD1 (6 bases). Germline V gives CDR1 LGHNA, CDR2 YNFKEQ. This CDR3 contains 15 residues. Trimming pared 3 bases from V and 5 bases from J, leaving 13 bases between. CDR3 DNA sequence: TGTGCCAGCAGCCAGGACCCGGACAGTACCGGGGAGCTGTTTTTT. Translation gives CASSQDPDSTGELFF.

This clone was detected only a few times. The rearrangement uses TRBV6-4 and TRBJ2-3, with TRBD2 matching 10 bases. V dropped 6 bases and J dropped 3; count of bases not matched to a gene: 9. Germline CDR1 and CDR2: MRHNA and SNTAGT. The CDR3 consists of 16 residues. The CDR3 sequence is CASSPRSGGMTDTQYF. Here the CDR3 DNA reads TGTGCCAGCAGCCCGCGTAGCGGGGGGATGACAGATACGCAGTATTTT.

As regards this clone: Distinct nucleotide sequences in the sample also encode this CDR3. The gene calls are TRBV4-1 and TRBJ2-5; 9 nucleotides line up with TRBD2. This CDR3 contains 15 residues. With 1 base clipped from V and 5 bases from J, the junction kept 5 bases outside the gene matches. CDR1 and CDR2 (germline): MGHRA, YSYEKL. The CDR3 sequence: CASSQGVAGAETQYF. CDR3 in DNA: TGCGCCAGCAGCCAAGGGGTAGCGGGAGCGGAGACCCAGTACTTC.

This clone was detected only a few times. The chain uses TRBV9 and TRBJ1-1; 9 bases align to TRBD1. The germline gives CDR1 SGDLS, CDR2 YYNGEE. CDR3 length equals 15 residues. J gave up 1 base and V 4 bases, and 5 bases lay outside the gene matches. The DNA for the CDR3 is TGTGCCAGCAGCCCAAGGGGACAGGGGAACACTGAAGCTTTCTTT. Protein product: CASSPRGQGNTEAFF.

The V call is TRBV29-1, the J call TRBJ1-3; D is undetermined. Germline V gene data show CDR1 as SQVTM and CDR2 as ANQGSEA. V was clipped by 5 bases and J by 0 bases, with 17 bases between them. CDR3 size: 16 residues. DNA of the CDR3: TGCAGCGTTCGCTCCACTGGGAGTAGCTCTGGAAACACCATATATTTT. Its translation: CSVRSTGSSSGNTIYF.

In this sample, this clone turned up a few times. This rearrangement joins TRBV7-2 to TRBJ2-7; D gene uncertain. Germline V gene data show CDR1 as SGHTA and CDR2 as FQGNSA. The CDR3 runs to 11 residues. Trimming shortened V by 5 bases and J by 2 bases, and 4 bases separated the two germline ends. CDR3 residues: CASSRTYEQYF. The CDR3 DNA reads TGTGCCAGCAGCCGTACCTACGAGCAGTACTTC.

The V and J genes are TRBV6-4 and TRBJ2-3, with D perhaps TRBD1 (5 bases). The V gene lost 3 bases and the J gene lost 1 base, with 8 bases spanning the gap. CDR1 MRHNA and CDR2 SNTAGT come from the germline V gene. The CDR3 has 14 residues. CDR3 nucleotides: TGTGCCAGCAGTGAGGGGCCGGGCACAGATACGCAGTATTTT. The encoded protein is CASSEGPGTDTQYF.